The 15 T cell receptor beta chains presented below share a single source sample, sequenced in a study of shared clonotypes between healthy human individuals. Generated by immunoSEQ multiplex PCR, the TCRdb table keeps only in-frame clones and is missing some. This table holds some 2,100,000 clones, around 95% found once. The sequenced material came from naive CD4+ T cells sorted from blood. The subset: CD45RA+ positively selected. The origin of the receptors is a man younger than 35 in good health.

CDR3 sequence (DNA): TGTGCCAGCAGGGGCGAAGGTCAGCCCCAGCATTTT. Encoded protein: CASRGEGQPQHF. The rearrangement uses TRBV6-5 and TRBJ1-5; D is unresolved. The CDR3 runs to 12 residues. The germline V and J ends were trimmed by 6 bases and 6 bases, with 9 bases remaining between them. CDR1 and CDR2 from the germline V gene are MNHEY and SVGAGI.

The genes are TRBV25-1 and TRBJ2-5; D is uncertain. Between the trimmed V and J ends, which lost 3 bases and 1 base, there was a span of 15 bases. The V gene's germline CDR1 is MGHDK and CDR2 SYGVNS. The CDR3 is 16 amino acids. CDR3 DNA: TGTGCCAGCAGTGACCAATCCCTCAGGATCCAAGAGACCCAGTACTTC. Amino acid sequence: CASSDQSLRIQETQYF.

The chain uses TRBV18 and TRBJ2-1; 9 bases agree with TRBD1. CDR3 length: 16 residues. Germline V gene lookup returns CDR1 KGHSH and CDR2 LQKENI. Trimming took 0 bases from V and 9 from J; bases not matched to a gene: 9. The CDR3 DNA is TGTGCCAGCTCACCACCGATAACAGGGGGCAGTTCTGAGCAGTTCTTC. Amino acid sequence: CASSPPITGGSSEQFF.

This rearrangement joins TRBV5-1 to TRBJ2-1; 7 bases line up with TRBD1. Germline V lookup: CDR1 SGHRS, CDR2 YFSETQ. Germline trimming cut 4 bases from V and 4 bases from J; bases unmatched to any gene: 14. The length of the CDR3 is 17 residues. The CDR3 DNA reads as TGCGCCAGCAGCGGCCGGGACAGCGCACCCCGTTACAATGAGCAGTTCTTC. Protein: CASSGRDSAPRYNEQFF.

The gene calls are TRBV10-3 and TRBJ1-2; D gene ambiguous. The CDR3 is made up of 14 amino acids. CDR1 is ENHRY, CDR2 SYGVKD, per germline. V was cut by 8 bases and J by 8 bases, with 21 bases left in between. The CDR3 DNA reads as TGTGCCATCTCTAAGGATCAGATAACGATGGGCTACACCTTC. Protein sequence: CAISKDQITMGYTF.

This clone occurred once. The rearrangement links TRBV2 to TRBJ1-6; 10 bases agree with TRBD1. The V gene's germline CDR1 is SNHLY and CDR2 FYNNEI. The CDR3 is 18 residues long. With 5 bases clipped from V and 0 bases from J, the junction kept 7 bases outside the gene matches. The CDR3 spells CASSRDRGPSSYNSPLHF. In nucleotides, the CDR3 is TGTGCCAGCAGTCGCGACAGGGGGCCTAGCTCCTATAATTCACCCCTCCACTTT.

V gene TRBV6-5 combines with J gene TRBJ2-1; TRBD1 aligns across 10 bases. This CDR3 contains 15 residues. CDR1 MNHEY and CDR2 SVGAGI come from the germline V gene. The junction had 8 bases not matched to a gene; V was cut back by 4 bases and J by 8 bases. This CDR3 reads CASSWDRGEGDEQFF. The CDR3 DNA follows: TGTGCCAGCAGTTGGGACAGGGGAGAGGGCGATGAGCAGTTCTTC.

Notes on this clone: The same CDR3 also results from other DNA sequences found in this sample. J is TRBJ2-7 and V is TRBV7-9; D is unresolved. This CDR3 region has 13 residues. V lost 0 bases and J 2 bases, leaving 5 bases between the germline ends. The germline V gene encodes CDR1 SEHNR and CDR2 FQNEAQ (reference sequence). Here the CDR3 reads CASSLAGPYEQYF. CDR3 DNA: TGTGCCAGCAGCTTAGCAGGGCCCTACGAGCAGTACTTC.

The CDR3 spells CSVPDRGETQYF. CDR3 DNA: TGCAGCGTACCGGACAGGGGGGAGACCCAGTACTTC. V gene TRBV29-1 combines with J gene TRBJ2-5; 10 bases match TRBD1. The V and J ends lost 6 bases and 5 bases, in that order; junction bases with no gene match: 3. Germline V lookup: CDR1 SQVTM, CDR2 ANQGSEA. The CDR3 is made up of 12 amino acids.

The CDR3 sequence: CASSSLSDRGGYTF. CDR3 nucleotides: TGTGCCAGCAGCTCCCTCTCGGACAGGGGGGGCTACACCTTC. V is TRBV5-6 and J is TRBJ1-2, with 10 bases that match TRBD1. From germline, CDR1 is SGHDT and CDR2 YYEEEE. CDR3 length equals 14 residues. J gave up 8 bases and V 3 bases, and 7 bases lay outside the gene matches.

The chain has TRBV10-3 and TRBJ2-2, with 10 bases matching TRBD2. The length of the CDR3 is 14 residues. The germline V gene has CDR1 ENHRY and CDR2 SYGVKD. Germline trimming cut 7 bases from V and 7 bases from J; bases unmatched to any gene: 6. In DNA form, the CDR3 reads TGTGCCATCAACGGACTAGCGGAAAACGGGGAGCTGTTTTTT. Translating it yields CAINGLAENGELFF.

The chain has TRBV21-1 and TRBJ2-4; TRBD2 reflects the table's D call only, with no check against the DNA. TRBV21-1 is a documented pseudogene. The CDR3 has 15 residues. The CDR3 region is CASSKKEGRADIQYF. The CDR3 nucleotides are TGTGCCAGCAGCAAAAAGGAGGGGAGAGCGGACATTCAGTACTTC.

V and J are TRBV30 and TRBJ1-6; 7 bases align to TRBD1. The CDR3 extends over 13 amino acids. With V trimmed by 3 bases and J by 9 bases, 5 bases remained unmatched. From germline, CDR1 is GTSNPN and CDR2 SVGIG (reference sequence). CDR3 nucleotide sequence: TGTGCCTGGAGGGGACAGTCCCCTTCACCCCTCCACTTT. Translated: CAWRGQSPSPLHF.

This chain connects TRBV6-6 to TRBJ1-5; the D is unclear. Trimming left V 2 bases short and J 0 bases short, with 11 bases between. This CDR3 region has 16 residues. CDR1 MNHNY and CDR2 SVGAGI come from the germline V gene (reference sequence). The CDR3 sequence is CASSYRGWDSNQPQHF. The CDR3 DNA sequence: TGTGCCAGCAGTTACCGGGGTTGGGATAGCAATCAGCCCCAGCATTTT.

CDR3 loop: CAWGKDRVGQPQHF. DNA for the CDR3: TGTGCCTGGGGCAAAGACAGGGTCGGCCAGCCCCAGCATTTT. The chain employs TRBV30 and TRBJ1-5, with TRBD1 matching 7 bases. The CDR3 loop spans 14 amino acids. V lost 5 bases and J lost 7; bases outside the gene matches: 11. Germline V lookup: CDR1 GTSNPN, CDR2 SVGIG (reference sequence).